The source of this T cell receptor (beta chain) is a study of PD-L1 blockade in urothelial cancer (dated by TCRdb to between 2016 and 2019). Regarding the research as a whole: Every patient began therapy in the mid-2010s and was given atezolizumab 1,200 mg intravenously every 3 weeks. Blood samples gave a median of approximately 150,000 T cells and approximately 80,000 unique TCRs, with a median clonality of about 0.078. Blood samples were analyzed 3 weeks after the start of treatment (second dose) and 6 weeks after the start of treatment. The study was an exploratory multi-omic analysis of somatic, immune and clinical correlates of response to PD-L1 blockade with atezolizumab in urothelial cancer. Durable clinical benefit was defined as progression-free survival longer than 6 months, and TCR features were also tested against progression-free and overall survival. Patients had an ECOG performance status of 0 or 1 and had received between 0 and 3 prior chemotherapy regimens. Whole exome sequencing and RNA sequencing of pretreatment tumors were performed alongside TCR sequencing in the same patients. Several patients achieved durable clinical benefit and approximately 20 did not. Pretreatment tumor samples and matched peripheral blood, collected serially before and after atezolizumab treatment, underwent TCR sequencing. About 90% of the roughly 30 patients were identified as males with urothelial cancer of bladder origin, and a prior smoking history was reported by 18 of 29 patients. Some 30 patients had pretreatment blood TCR-seq, 24 had at least one posttreatment blood collection, and 24 had tumor TCR-seq.

Synthetic TCR analog templates were spiked into each PCR so that absolute template abundance could be estimated from read counts. The immunoSEQ assay used bias-controlled V and J gene primers to amplify TCRbeta CDR3 regions from genomic DNA. Rearranged TCRbeta segments were sequenced at approximately 20X coverage. Per the original workflow: Clustering was used to correct sequencing errors, and CDR3s were annotated against IMGT to assign V, D and J genes. Downstream analyses used only productive TCRbeta rearrangements, leaving out any out-of-frame or stop-codon sequences. Clonality was calculated as one minus the Shannon entropy normalized by the log of the number of unique productive sequences. Fisher's exact test with Benjamini-Hochberg correction, using a cutoff of adjusted p below 0.01, was how clones that differed between time points or between blood and tumor were identified. TCRdb took over this immuneACCESS table, retaining in-frame rearrangements with V and J assigned. Such tables are incomplete; in checked studies, under half of the missing clones stem from an unresolved V gene, and the remainder is unexplained. The V and J calls and the clone size are those of that table, but D and trimming were determined from the DNA. Within this sample are about 76,000 clones, with under 95% of them counted one time only. The ten top clones hold approximately 0.89% of the sample.

Overall study results and their limits: Greater expansion of tumor-associated TCR clones in peripheral blood 3 weeks after the start of treatment was observed in patients with durable benefit (n of about 20, p = 0.022). Improved progression-free and overall survival was associated with having pretreatment peripheral blood TCR clonality below the median. Because the sample size was small (n of about 30) and many exploratory analyses were performed, the results are intended to be hypothesis-generating.

A remark on this clone: It has no known antigen specificity. No clone much larger than this one lies a single base away; base qualities are absent.

Sample time point, as interpreted from the label and publication: peripheral blood 6 weeks after treatment start. A total of 29 patients with locally advanced or metastatic urothelial carcinoma, treated at Memorial Sloan Kettering on a trial protocol, made up the cohort. Peripheral blood mononuclear cells were collected pretreatment and during treatment, with between 1 and 8 total time points per patient. The Qiagen DNeasy Blood extraction kit was used to purify genomic DNA from total PBMCs and tumor samples. PBMCs were collected pretreatment and during treatment, and were isolated and stored as previously described. The junction shows trimming of 0 bases on V and 3 bases on J, plus 13 bases between the germline ends. Reading from cysteine to phenylalanine, the CDR3 counts 15 amino acids. The sequence is cut down to CDR3 DNA, 45 bases in frame from base 1. CDR1 and CDR2, looked up from the germline V gene, are SGHRS and YFSETQ.

The input for sequencing was PBMCs, taken around atezolizumab (anti-PD-L1) treatment. This chain is built from TRBV5-1 and TRBJ2-7; D gene: possibly TRBD1, on 6 matching bases. The TCR was taken from a woman older than 75 with urothelial cancer. CDR3 protein: CASSLGQGTIYEQYF. The DNA sequence is given as TGCGCCAGCAGCTTGGGGCAGGGGACCATCTACGAGCAGTACTTC.